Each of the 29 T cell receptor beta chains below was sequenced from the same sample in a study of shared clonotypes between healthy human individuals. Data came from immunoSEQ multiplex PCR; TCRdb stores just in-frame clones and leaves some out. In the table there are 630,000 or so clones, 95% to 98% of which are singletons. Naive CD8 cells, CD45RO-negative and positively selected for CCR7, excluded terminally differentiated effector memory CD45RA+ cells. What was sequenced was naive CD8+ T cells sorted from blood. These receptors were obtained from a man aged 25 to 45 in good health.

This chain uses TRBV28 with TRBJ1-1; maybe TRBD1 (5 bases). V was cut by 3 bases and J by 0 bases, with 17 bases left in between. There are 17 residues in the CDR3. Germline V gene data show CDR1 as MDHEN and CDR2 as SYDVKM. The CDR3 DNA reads TGTGCCAGCAGTTTGCGACGAACAGGTCTCTTGAACACTGAAGCTTTCTTT. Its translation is CASSLRRTGLLNTEAFF.

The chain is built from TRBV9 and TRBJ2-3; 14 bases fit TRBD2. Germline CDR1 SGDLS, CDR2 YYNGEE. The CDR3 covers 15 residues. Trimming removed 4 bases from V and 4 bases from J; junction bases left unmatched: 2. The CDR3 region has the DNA TGTGCCAGCAGCCCGGGACTAGCGGGAGCAGATACGCAGTATTTT. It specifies CASSPGLAGADTQYF.

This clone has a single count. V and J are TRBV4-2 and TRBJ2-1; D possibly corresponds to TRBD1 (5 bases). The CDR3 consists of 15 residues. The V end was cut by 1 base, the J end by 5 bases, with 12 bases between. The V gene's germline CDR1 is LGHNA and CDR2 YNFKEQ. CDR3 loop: CASSQVTVDNNEQFF. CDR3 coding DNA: TGTGCCAGCAGCCAAGTAACAGTGGACAACAATGAGCAGTTCTTC.

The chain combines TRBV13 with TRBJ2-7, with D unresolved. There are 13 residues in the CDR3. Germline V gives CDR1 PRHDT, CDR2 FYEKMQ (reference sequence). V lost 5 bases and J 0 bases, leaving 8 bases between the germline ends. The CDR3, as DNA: TGTGCCAGCAGCCCCGCAGCCTCCTACGAGCAGTACTTC. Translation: CASSPAASYEQYF.

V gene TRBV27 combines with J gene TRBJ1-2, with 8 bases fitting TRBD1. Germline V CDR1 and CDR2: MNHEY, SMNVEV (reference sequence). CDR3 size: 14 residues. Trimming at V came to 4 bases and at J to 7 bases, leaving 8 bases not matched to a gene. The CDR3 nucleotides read TGTGCCAGCAGTTCGACAGGGGAACGCGGTGGCTACACCTTC. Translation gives CASSSTGERGGYTF.

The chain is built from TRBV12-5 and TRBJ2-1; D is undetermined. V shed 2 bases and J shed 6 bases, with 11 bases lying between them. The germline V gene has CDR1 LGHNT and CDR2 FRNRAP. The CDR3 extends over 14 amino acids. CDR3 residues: CASGLNGVPNEQFF. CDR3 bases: TGTGCTAGTGGTTTGAATGGGGTGCCCAATGAGCAGTTCTTC.

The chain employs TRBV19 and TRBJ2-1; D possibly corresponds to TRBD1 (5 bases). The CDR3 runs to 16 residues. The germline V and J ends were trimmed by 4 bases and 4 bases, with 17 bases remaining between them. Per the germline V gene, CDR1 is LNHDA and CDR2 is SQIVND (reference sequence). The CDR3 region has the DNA TGTGCCAGTAGTAAAGCCTGGGGCGGAATGTACAATGAGCAGTTCTTC. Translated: CASSKAWGGMYNEQFF.

The CDR3 spells CASSPSGTARGELFF. CDR3 in DNA: TGCGCCAGCAGCCCCTCTGGAACAGCTCGCGGAGAACTGTTTTTT. This chain joins TRBV4-3 and TRBJ1-4, with D hard to call. V was pared by 4 bases and J by 12 bases, with 21 bases between. This CDR3 contains 15 residues. The V gene's germline CDR1 is LGHNA and CDR2 YSLEER.

CDR3 sequence reads: CASSPLQGRSSEQFF. DNA of the CDR3: TGTGCCAGCAGCCCTCTCCAGGGGCGAAGTAGTGAGCAGTTCTTC. J is TRBJ2-1 and V is TRBV14, with D perhaps TRBD1 (6 bases). Germline assignment: CDR1 SGHDN and CDR2 FVKESK. The V gene lost 4 bases and the J gene lost 9 bases, with 19 bases spanning the gap. This CDR3 has 15 amino acids.

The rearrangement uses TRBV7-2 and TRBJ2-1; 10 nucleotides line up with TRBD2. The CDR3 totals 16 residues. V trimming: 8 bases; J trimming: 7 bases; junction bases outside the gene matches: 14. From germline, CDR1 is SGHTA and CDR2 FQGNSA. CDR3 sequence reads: CASFLAGVLRSNEQFF. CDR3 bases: TGTGCCAGCTTCCTAGCGGGAGTTCTGAGGAGTAATGAGCAGTTCTTC.

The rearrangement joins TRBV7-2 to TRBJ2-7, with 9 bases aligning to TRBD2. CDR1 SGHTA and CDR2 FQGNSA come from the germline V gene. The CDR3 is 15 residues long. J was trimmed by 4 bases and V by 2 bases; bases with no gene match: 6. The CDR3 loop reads CASSLILAGNYEQYF. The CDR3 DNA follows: TGTGCCAGCAGCTTAATCCTAGCGGGAAATTACGAGCAGTACTTC.

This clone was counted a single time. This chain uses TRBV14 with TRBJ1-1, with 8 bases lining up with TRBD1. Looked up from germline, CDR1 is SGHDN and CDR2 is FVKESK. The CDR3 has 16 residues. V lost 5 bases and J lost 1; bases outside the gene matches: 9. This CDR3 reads CASSSQYQGANTEAFF. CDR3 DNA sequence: TGTGCCAGCAGCTCACAATACCAGGGGGCGAACACTGAAGCTTTCTTT.

DNA for the CDR3: TGCGCCAGCAGCCCCTTCCAGGGATTTGAGCAGTTCTTC. Protein: CASSPFQGFEQFF. The chain has TRBV4-1 and TRBJ2-1; possible D gene TRBD1, 5 bases. CDR1 MGHRA and CDR2 YSYEKL come from the germline V gene. The CDR3 length is 13 residues. Between the trimmed V and J ends, which lost 4 bases and 9 bases, there was a span of 13 bases.

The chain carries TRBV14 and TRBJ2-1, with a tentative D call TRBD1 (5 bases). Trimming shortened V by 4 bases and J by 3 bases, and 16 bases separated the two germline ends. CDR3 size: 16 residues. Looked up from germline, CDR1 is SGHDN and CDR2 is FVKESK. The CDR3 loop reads CASSLKGLALYNEQFF. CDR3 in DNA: TGTGCCAGCAGCCTAAAGGGGCTCGCGCTCTACAATGAGCAGTTCTTC.

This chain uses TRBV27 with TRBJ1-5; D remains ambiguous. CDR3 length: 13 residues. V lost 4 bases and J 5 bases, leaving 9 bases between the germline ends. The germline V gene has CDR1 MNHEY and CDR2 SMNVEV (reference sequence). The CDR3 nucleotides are TGTGCCAGCAGTTCTAAGGTGCATCAGCCCCAGCATTTT. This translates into CASSSKVHQPQHF.

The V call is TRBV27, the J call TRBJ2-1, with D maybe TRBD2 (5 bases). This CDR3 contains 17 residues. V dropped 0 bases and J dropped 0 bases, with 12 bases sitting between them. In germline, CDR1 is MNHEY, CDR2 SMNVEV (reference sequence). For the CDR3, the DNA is TGTGCCAGCAGTTTATCCCGCCGGGATTACTCCTACAATGAGCAGTTCTTC. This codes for CASSLSRRDYSYNEQFF.

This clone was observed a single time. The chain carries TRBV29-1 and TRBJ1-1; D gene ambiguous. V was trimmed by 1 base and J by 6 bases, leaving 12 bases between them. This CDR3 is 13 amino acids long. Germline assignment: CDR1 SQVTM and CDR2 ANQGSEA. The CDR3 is CSVEGTRPPEAFF. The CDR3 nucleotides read TGCAGCGTTGAAGGCACCCGTCCCCCTGAAGCTTTCTTT.

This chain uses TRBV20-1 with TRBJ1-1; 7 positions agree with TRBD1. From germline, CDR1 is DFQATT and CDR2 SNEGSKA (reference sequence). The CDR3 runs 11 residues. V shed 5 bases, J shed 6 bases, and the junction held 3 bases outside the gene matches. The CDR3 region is CSALTGAEAFF. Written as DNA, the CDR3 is TGCAGTGCTCTAACAGGGGCTGAAGCTTTCTTT.

Here the CDR3 reads CASSAHPPQGNQPQHF. The CDR3 bases are TGTGCCAGCAGCGCACACCCTCCTCAGGGGAATCAGCCCCAGCATTTT. The V call is TRBV9, the J call TRBJ1-5; D is perhaps TRBD1 (6 bases). This CDR3 spans 16 amino acids. CDR1 is SGDLS, CDR2 YYNGEE, per germline. The V gene lost 3 bases and the J gene lost 4 bases, with 17 bases spanning the gap.

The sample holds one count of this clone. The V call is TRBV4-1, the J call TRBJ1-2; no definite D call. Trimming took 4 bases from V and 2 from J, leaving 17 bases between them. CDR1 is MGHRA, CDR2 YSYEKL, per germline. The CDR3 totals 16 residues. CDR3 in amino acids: CASSPSPGSVNYGYTF. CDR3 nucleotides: TGCGCCAGCAGCCCATCCCCGGGGTCCGTAAACTATGGCTACACCTTC.

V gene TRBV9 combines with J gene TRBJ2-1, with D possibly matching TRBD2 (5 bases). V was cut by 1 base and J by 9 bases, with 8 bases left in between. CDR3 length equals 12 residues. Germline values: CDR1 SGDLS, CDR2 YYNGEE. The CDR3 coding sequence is TGTGCCAGCAGCGTAACGGGAAGTGAGCAGTTCTTC. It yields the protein CASSVTGSEQFF.

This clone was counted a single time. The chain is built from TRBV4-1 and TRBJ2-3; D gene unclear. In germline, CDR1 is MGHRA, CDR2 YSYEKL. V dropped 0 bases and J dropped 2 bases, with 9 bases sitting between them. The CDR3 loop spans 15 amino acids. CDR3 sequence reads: CASSQESIFTDTQYF. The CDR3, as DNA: TGCGCCAGCAGCCAAGAGAGTATTTTCACAGATACGCAGTATTTT.

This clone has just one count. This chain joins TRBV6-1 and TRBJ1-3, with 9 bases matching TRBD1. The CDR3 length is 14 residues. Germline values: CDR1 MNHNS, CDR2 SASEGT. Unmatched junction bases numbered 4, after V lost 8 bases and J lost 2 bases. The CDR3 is CASRGQGPGNTIYF. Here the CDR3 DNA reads TGTGCCAGCCGGGGACAGGGCCCTGGAAACACCATATATTTT.

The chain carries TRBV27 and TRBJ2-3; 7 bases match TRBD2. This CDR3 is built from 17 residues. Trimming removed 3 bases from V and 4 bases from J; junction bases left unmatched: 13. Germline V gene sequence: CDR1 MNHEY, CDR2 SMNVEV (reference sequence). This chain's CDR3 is CASSFLAVEGRADTQYF. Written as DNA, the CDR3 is TGTGCCAGCAGTTTTCTCGCGGTGGAGGGGAGGGCAGATACGCAGTATTTT.

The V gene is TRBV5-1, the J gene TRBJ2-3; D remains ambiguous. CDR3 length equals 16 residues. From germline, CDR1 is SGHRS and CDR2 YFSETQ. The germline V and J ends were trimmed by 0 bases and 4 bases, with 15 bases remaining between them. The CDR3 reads CASSLGGLGLADTQYF. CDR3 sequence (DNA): TGCGCCAGCAGCTTGGGGGGTCTAGGCCTGGCAGATACGCAGTATTTT.

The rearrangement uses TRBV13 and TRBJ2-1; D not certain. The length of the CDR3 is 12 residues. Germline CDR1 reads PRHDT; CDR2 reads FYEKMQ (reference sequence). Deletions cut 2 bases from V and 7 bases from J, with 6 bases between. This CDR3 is CASSLSRNEQFF. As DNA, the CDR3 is TGTGCCAGCAGCTTAAGCAGGAATGAGCAGTTCTTC.

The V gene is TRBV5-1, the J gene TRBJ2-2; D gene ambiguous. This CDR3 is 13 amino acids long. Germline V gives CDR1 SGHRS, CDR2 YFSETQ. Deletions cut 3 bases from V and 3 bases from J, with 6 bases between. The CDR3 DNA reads TGCGCCAGCAGCTCCAGCTACACCGGGGAGCTGTTTTTT. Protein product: CASSSSYTGELFF.

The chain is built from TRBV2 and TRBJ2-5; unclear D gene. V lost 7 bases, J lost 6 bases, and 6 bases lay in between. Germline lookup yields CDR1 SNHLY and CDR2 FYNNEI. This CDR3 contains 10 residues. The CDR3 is CASKGKTQYF. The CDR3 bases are TGTGCCAGCAAGGGAAAGACCCAGTACTTC.

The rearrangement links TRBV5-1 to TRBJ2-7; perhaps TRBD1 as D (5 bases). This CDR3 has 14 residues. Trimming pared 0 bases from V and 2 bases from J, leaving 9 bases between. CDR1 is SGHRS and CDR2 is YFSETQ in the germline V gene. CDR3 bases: TGCGCCAGCAGCTTGGGGACACCGACCTACGAGCAGTACTTC. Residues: CASSLGTPTYEQYF.